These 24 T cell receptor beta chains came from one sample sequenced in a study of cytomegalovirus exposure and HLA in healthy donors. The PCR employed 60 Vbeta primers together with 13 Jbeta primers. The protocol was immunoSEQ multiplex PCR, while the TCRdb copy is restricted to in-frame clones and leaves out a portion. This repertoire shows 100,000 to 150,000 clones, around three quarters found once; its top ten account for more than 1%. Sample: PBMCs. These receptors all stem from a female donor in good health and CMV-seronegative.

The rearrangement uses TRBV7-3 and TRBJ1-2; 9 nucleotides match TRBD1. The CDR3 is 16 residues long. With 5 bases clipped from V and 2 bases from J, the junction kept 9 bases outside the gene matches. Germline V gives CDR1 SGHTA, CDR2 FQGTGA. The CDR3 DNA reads TGTGCCAGCAGCCCACAGGGGGCAACGGGAAACTATGGCTACACCTTC. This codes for CASSPQGATGNYGYTF.

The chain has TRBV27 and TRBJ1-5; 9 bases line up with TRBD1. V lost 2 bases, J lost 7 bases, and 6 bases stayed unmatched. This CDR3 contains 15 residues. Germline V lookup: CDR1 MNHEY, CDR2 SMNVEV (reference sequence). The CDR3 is CASSLTGTGNQPQHF. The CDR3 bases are TGTGCCAGCAGTTTAACAGGGACAGGGAACCAGCCCCAGCATTTT.

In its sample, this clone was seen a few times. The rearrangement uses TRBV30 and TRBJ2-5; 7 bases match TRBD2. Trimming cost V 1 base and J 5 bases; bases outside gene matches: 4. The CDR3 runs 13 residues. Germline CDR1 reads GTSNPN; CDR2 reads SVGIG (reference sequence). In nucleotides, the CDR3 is TGTGCCTGGAGTGGGACTAGGCGGGAGACCCAGTACTTC. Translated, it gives CAWSGTRRETQYF.

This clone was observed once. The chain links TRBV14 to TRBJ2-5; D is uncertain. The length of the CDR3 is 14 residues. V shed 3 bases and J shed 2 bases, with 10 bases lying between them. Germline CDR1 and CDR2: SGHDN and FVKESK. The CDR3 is CASSHFAQQETQYF. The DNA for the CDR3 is TGTGCCAGCAGCCATTTCGCACAGCAAGAGACCCAGTACTTC.

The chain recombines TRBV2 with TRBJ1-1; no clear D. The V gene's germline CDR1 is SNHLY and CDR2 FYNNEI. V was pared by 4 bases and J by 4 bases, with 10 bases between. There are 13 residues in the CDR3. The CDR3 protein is CASSGGAGTEAFF. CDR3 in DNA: TGTGCCAGCAGTGGGGGAGCGGGCACTGAAGCTTTCTTT. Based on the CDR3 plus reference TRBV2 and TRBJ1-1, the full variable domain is EPEVTQTPSHQVTQMGQEVILRCVPISNHLYFYWYRQILGQKVEFLVSFYNNEISEKSEIFDDQFSVERPDGSNFTLKIRSTKLEDSAMYFCASSGGAGTEAFFGQGTRLTVV.

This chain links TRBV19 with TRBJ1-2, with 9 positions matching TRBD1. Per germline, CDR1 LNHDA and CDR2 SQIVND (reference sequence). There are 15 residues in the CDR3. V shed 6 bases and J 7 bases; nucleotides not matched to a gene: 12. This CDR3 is CASSHVRDRASGYTF. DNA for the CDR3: TGTGCCAGTAGCCACGTCCGGGACAGGGCGAGTGGCTACACCTTC.

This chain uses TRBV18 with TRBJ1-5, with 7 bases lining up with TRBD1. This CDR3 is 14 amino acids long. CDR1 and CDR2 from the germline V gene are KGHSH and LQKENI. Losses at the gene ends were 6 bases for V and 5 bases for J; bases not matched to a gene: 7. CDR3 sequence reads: CASSPGTVDQPQHF. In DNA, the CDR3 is TGTGCCAGCTCTCCCGGGACAGTGGATCAGCCCCAGCATTTT.

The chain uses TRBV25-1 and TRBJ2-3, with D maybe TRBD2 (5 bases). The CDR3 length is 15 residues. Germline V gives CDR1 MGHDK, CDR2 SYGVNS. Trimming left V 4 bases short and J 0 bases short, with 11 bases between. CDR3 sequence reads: CASSVRGSSTDTQYF. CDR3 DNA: TGTGCCAGCAGTGTAAGAGGGTCTAGCACAGATACGCAGTATTTT. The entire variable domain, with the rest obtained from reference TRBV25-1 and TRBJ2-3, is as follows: EADIYQTPRYLVIGTGKKITLECSQTMGHDKMYWYQQDPGMELHLIHYSYGVNSTEKGDLSSESTVSRIRTEHFPLTLESARPSHTSQYLCASSVRGSSTDTQYFGPGTRLTVL.

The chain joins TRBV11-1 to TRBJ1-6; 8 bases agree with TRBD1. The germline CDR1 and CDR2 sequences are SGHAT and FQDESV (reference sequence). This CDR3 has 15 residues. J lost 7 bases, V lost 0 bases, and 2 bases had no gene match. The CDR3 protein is CASSLAGQGNSPLHF. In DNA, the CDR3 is TGTGCCAGCAGCTTAGCTGGACAGGGAAATTCACCCCTCCACTTT.

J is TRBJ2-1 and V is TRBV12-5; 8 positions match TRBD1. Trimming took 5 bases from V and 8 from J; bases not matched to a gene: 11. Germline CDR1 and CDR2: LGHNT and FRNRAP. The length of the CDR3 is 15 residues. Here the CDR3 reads CASGIPTGVPDEQFF. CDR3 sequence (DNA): TGTGCTAGTGGTATACCGACAGGGGTCCCCGATGAGCAGTTCTTC.

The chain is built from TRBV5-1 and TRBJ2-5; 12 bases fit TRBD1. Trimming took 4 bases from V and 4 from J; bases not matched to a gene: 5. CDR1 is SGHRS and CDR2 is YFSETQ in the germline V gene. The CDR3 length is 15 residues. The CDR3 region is CASSPGTGGGETQYF. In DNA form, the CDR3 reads TGCGCCAGCAGCCCGGGGACAGGGGGCGGAGAGACCCAGTACTTC.

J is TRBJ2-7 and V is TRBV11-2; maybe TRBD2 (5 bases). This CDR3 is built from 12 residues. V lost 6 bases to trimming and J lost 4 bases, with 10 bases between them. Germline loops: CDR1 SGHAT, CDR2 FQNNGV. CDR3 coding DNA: TGTGCCAGCAGTTACGGGGTGTACGAGCAGTACTTC. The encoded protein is CASSYGVYEQYF.

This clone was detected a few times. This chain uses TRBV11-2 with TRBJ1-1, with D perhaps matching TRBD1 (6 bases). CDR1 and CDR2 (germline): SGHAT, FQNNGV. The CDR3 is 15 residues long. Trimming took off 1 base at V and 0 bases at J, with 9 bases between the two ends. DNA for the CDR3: TGTGCCAGCAGCTTAGTTGGACAGCTGAACACTGAAGCTTTCTTT. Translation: CASSLVGQLNTEAFF.

This CDR3 is CASTMTGQGVSGELFF. CDR3 bases: TGTGCCAGCACCATGACGGGACAGGGTGTATCCGGGGAGCTGTTTTTT. J is TRBJ2-2 and V is TRBV9; 9 positions agree with TRBD1. CDR1 SGDLS and CDR2 YYNGEE come from the germline V gene. V was pared by 6 bases and J by 6 bases, with 12 bases of the junction left unmatched. This CDR3 has 16 amino acids.

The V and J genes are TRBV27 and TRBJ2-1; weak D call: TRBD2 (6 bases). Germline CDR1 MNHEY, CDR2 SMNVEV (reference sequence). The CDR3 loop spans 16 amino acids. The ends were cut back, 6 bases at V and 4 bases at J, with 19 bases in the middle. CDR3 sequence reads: CASSPLMRENYNEQFF. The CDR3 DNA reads TGTGCCAGCAGCCCGCTTATGCGGGAAAATTACAATGAGCAGTTCTTC.

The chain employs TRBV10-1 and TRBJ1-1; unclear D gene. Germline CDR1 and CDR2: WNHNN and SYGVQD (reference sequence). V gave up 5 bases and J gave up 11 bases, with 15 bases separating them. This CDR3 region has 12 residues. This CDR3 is CASSSPGSDAFF. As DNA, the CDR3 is TGCGCCAGCAGTTCCCCGGGATCAGACGCTTTCTTT.

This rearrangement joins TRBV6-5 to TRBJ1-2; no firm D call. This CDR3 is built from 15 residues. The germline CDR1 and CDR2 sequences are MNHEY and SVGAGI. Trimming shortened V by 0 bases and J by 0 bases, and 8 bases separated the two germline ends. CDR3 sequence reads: CASSYSHSPNYGYTF. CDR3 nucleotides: TGTGCCAGCAGTTACTCGCACAGCCCTAACTATGGCTACACCTTC.

The CDR3 loop is CASSRGGSYNEQFF. The CDR3 DNA is TGCGCCAGCAGCCGGGGGGGCTCCTACAATGAGCAGTTCTTC. The chain uses TRBV5-1 and TRBJ2-1; 8 nucleotides align to TRBD2. With 4 bases clipped from V and 0 bases from J, the junction kept 0 bases outside the gene matches. Germline assignment: CDR1 SGHRS and CDR2 YFSETQ. The CDR3 has 14 amino acids. Full variable domain (missing parts from reference TRBV5-1 and TRBJ2-1): KAGVTQTPRYLIKTRGQQVTLSCSPISGHRSVSWYQQTPGQGLQFLFEYFSETQRNKGNFPGRFSGRQFSNSRSEMNVSTLELGDSALYLCASSRGGSYNEQFFGPGTRLTVL.

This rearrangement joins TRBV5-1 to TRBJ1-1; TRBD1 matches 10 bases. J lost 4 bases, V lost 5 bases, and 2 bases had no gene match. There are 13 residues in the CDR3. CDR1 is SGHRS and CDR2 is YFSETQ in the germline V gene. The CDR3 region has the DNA TGCGCCAGCAGTGGACAGGGGGGCACTGAAGCTTTCTTT. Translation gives CASSGQGGTEAFF.

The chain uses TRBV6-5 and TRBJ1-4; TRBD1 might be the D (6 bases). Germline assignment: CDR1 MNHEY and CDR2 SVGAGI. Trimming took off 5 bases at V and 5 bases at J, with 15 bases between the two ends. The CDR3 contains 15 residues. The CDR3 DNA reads TGTGCCAGCAGTCTCGGAGACAGGTCAAATGAAAAACTGTTTTTT. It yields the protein CASSLGDRSNEKLFF.

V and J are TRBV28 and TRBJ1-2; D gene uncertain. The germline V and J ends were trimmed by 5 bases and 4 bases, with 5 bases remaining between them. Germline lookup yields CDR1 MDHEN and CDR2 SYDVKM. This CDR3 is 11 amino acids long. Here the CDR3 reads CASSTIYGYTF. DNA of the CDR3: TGTGCCAGCAGTACTATCTATGGCTACACCTTC.

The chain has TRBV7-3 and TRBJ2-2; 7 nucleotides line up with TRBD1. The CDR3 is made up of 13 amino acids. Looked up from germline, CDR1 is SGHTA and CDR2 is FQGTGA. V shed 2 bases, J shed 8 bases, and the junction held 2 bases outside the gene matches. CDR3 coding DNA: TGTGCCAGCAGCTTATCAGGGGGTGGGGAGCTGTTTTTT. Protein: CASSLSGGGELFF.

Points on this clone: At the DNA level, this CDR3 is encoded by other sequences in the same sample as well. The CDR3 nucleotides are TGTGCCAGCTCACCGCGGACAGCGGAAAGCACTGAAGCTTTCTTT. The encoded protein is CASSPRTAESTEAFF. The chain has TRBV18 and TRBJ1-1, with a weak D call TRBD1 (6 bases). Trimming took off 3 bases at V and 4 bases at J, with 15 bases between the two ends. This CDR3 contains 15 residues. Germline loops: CDR1 KGHSH, CDR2 LQKENI. Using reference TRBV18 and TRBJ1-1 for the parts outside the CDR3, the full variable domain is NAGVMQNPRHLVRRRGQEARLRCSPMKGHSHVYWYRQLPEEGLKFMVYLQKENIIDESGMPKERFSAEFPKEGPSILRIQQVVRGDSAAYFCASSPRTAESTEAFFGQGTRLTVV.

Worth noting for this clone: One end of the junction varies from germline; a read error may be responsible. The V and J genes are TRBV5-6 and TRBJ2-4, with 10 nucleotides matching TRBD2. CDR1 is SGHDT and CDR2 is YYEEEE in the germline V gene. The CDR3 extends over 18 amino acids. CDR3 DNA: TGTGCCAGCAGCTTAAGGACTAGCGGACCTAGGGCCAAAAACAGTCAGTACTTC. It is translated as CASSLRTSGPRAKNSQYF. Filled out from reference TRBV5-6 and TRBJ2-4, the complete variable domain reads DAGVTQSPTHLIKTRGQQVTLRCSPKSGHDTVSWYQQALGQGPQFIFQYYEEEERQRGNFPDRFSGHQFPNYSSELNVNALLLGDSALYLCASSLRTSGPRAKNSQYFGAGTRLSVL.